This record covers a single T cell receptor (beta chain). The table came from immunoSEQ multiplex PCR; TCRdb's copy has only in-frame clones and leaves some out. Among 250,000 to 300,000 clones listed, approximately 87% were seen once. This sample is drawn from a study of blood T cell repertoires in COVID-19. Study-wide context: Donors in the United States, Italy and Spain gave samples during acute or convalescent COVID-19.

CDR1 and CDR2 (germline): SQVTM, ANQGSEA. This CDR3 contains 15 residues. The V and J ends lost 4 bases and 4 bases, in that order; junction bases with no gene match: 10. Sequencing was done on a sample of peripheral blood. V gene TRBV29-1 combines with J gene TRBJ2-1; 7 bases match TRBD1. The receptor was isolated from a woman aged 25-40 years with COVID-19, enrolled during active disease. The CDR3 bases are TGCAGCGTTGCGGTGAGGGACAGAGTATACAATGAGCAGTTCTTC. Amino acids: CSVAVRDRVYNEQFF.